This T cell receptor beta chain was documented in a study of blood T cell repertoires in COVID-19. Study-wide context: Some COVID-19 samples were acute and others convalescent; all came from the United States, Italy and Spain. In each case, the material was cDNA or gDNA derived from T cells, B-cell-depleted T cells, or PBMCs.

Trimming cost V 0 bases and J 4 bases, with 10 bases left between them. The CDR3 totals 14 residues. The V gene's germline CDR1 is SGHNT and CDR2 YYREEE (reference sequence). Produced via immunoSEQ multiplex PCR; TCRdb's table is partial and in-frame only. The repertoire consists of 150,000 to 200,000 clones, with approximately 90% occurring once and the leading ten covering roughly 2%. This sequence was found in a man aged 18-30 years who had recovered from COVID-19. The sequencing input was peripheral blood. The V gene is TRBV5-4, the J gene TRBJ1-2, with D uncertain. The CDR3 DNA is TGTGCCAGCAGCTTGGAAGAGGGCTTCTATGGCTACACCTTC. This encodes CASSLEEGFYGYTF. Full variable domain (outside the CDR3, taken from reference TRBV5-4 and TRBJ1-2): ETGVTQSPTHLIKTRGQQVTLRCSSQSGHNTVSWYQQALGQGPQFIFQYYREEENGRGNFPPRFSGLQFPNYSSELNVNALELDDSALYLCASSLEEGFYGYTFGSGTRLTVV.